The rows below give T cell receptor beta chains drawn from one sample of a study of cytomegalovirus exposure and HLA in healthy donors. Clones were sequenced by immunoSEQ multiplex PCR, and TCRdb holds only the in-frame ones, with some missing. The repertoire holds under 150,000 clones, with roughly 84% as singletons. Specimen: PBMCs. The receptor set was obtained from a boy aged 5 to 17 in good health and CMV-seronegative. CDR3s include the opening cysteine and the closing phenylalanine or tryptophan. D genes are given only for firm matches. A row's size may be missing; if present it is once, few, many or a size class.

abundance,v_gene,d_gene,j_gene,CDR3aa,CDR3nt
.,TRBV11-2,TRBD1,TRBJ2-3,CASSWDRSDTQYF,TGTGCCAGCAGCTGGGACAGGTCAGATACGCAGTATTTT
.,TRBV19,.,TRBJ1-1,CASSADSEAFF,TGTGCCAGTAGTGCCGACAGTGAAGCTTTCTTT
once,TRBV4-3,TRBD1,TRBJ2-7,CASSQDPPTGSHEQYF,TGCGCCAGCAGCCAAGATCCCCCGACAGGGAGCCACGAGCAGTACTTC
.,TRBV9,.,TRBJ1-1,CASALASGSGEAFF,TGTGCCAGCGCCCTAGCTTCGGGTAGCGGAGAAGCTTTCTTT
.,TRBV29-1,.,TRBJ1-2,CSVTGVGAPSDGYTF,TGCAGCGTAACTGGAGTGGGGGCCCCCTCAGATGGCTACACCTTC
.,TRBV11-2,.,TRBJ2-7,CASSTYPEQYF,TGTGCCAGCAGCACCTACCCCGAGCAGTACTTC
.,TRBV5-6,.,TRBJ2-7,CASSLGRASYEQYF,TGTGCCAGCAGCTTGGGCAGGGCTTCCTACGAGCAGTACTTC
.,TRBV25-1,TRBD1,TRBJ1-1,CASSEGGTGYTEAFF,TGTGCCAGCAGTGAAGGAGGGACAGGCTACACTGAAGCTTTCTTT
.,TRBV6-6,.,TRBJ1-2,CASSYATDNYGYTF,TGTGCCAGCAGTTACGCCACAGATAACTATGGCTACACCTTC
few,TRBV6-5,.,TRBJ1-2,CASSYRDTNYGYTF,TGTGCCAGCAGTTACCGGGACACTAACTATGGCTACACCTTC
.,TRBV28,.,TRBJ1-5,CASSFRDQPQHF,TGTGCCAGCAGTTTCAGGGATCAGCCCCAGCATTTT
.,TRBV27,TRBD2,TRBJ2-1,CASSIMTSGPGNEQFF,TGTGCCAGCAGTATTATGACTAGCGGTCCTGGGAATGAGCAGTTCTTC
.,TRBV5-1,TRBD2,TRBJ2-1,CASSLVSSGRYNEQFF,TGCGCCAGCAGCTTGGTGTCTAGCGGGAGGTACAATGAGCAGTTCTTC
.,TRBV7-6,TRBD1,TRBJ2-1,CASSLGPGQGTYNEQFF,TGTGCCAGCAGCCTAGGCCCGGGACAGGGGACCTACAATGAGCAGTTCTTC
.,TRBV5-6,TRBD1,TRBJ2-7,CASSLAGTGAYEQYF,TGTGCCAGCAGCTTGGCCGGGACAGGGGCCTACGAGCAGTACTTC
.,TRBV7-2,.,TRBJ2-7,CASSLDQGSYEQYF,TGTGCCAGCAGCTTAGATCAGGGGTCCTACGAGCAGTACTTC
.,TRBV4-1,.,TRBJ1-2,CASSSPSGDSYGYTF,TGCGCCAGCAGCTCCCCGTCCGGGGATAGCTATGGCTACACCTTC
.,TRBV7-2,.,TRBJ1-1,CASSLDRNTEAFF,TGTGCCAGCAGCTTAGATAGGAACACTGAAGCTTTCTTT
.,TRBV19,.,TRBJ2-3,CASSTFTDTQYF,TGTGCCAGTAGTACTTTCACAGATACGCAGTATTTT
.,TRBV4-3,.,TRBJ2-1,CASSQEWTLNEQFF,TGCGCCAGCAGCCAAGAGTGGACTCTCAATGAGCAGTTCTTC
.,TRBV7-6,TRBD2,TRBJ2-7,CASSAILGSGGDEQYF,TGTGCCAGCAGCGCTATTTTAGGGAGCGGGGGCGACGAGCAGTACTTC
once,TRBV7-2,TRBD2,TRBJ2-7,CASSLKWAGTSSKSYEQYF,TGTGCCAGCAGCTTAAAGTGGGCCGGGACTAGCTCTAAGTCCTACGAGCAGTACTTC
.,TRBV4-1,.,TRBJ2-7,CASSQDGGGTPYEQYF,TGCGCCAGCAGCCAAGACGGCGGGGGCACCCCCTACGAGCAGTACTTC
.,TRBV7-8,.,TRBJ2-7,CASSLDLGSSYEQYF,TGTGCCAGCAGCTTAGATTTGGGGAGCTCCTACGAGCAGTACTTC
.,TRBV5-1,.,TRBJ2-1,CASTRSDQTYNEQFF,TGCGCCAGCACTAGATCAGATCAAACTTACAATGAGCAGTTCTTC
.,TRBV19,.,TRBJ1-5,CASRPGGGNQPQHF,TGTGCCAGTAGACCGGGAGGTGGCAATCAGCCCCAGCATTTT
.,TRBV4-1,TRBD2,TRBJ2-2,CASSQVAGGYTGELFF,TGCGCCAGCAGCCAGGTAGCGGGGGGCTACACCGGGGAGCTGTTTTTT
.,TRBV7-2,TRBD2,TRBJ2-7,CASSPTSGVSYEQYF,TGTGCCAGCAGCCCCACTAGCGGAGTCTCCTACGAGCAGTACTTC
.,TRBV27,TRBD1,TRBJ1-4,CASSLGQGYEKLFF,TGTGCCAGCAGTCTGGGACAGGGGTATGAAAAACTGTTTTTT
.,TRBV30,TRBD2,TRBJ2-2,CAWSSGTTTTGELFF,TGTGCCTGGAGCTCCGGGACTACCACGACCGGGGAGCTGTTTTTT
.,TRBV7-9,.,TRBJ2-3,CASSLAGSISTDTQYF,TGTGCCAGCAGCTTAGCGGGCAGCATTAGCACAGATACGCAGTATTTT
.,TRBV6-1,TRBD1,TRBJ1-5,CASSGTGGWINQPQHF,TGTGCCAGCAGTGGGACAGGGGGCTGGATCAATCAGCCCCAGCATTTT
.,TRBV27,TRBD2,TRBJ2-1,CASSLQAGGLLRGEQFF,TGTGCCAGCAGTTTACAAGCGGGGGGGCTCTTAAGGGGTGAGCAGTTCTTC
few,TRBV27,TRBD1,TRBJ1-1,CASSVQGAGGTEAFF,TGTGCCAGCAGTGTACAGGGGGCGGGGGGAACTGAAGCTTTCTTT
.,TRBV27,.,TRBJ2-7,CASAYRVGYEQYF,TGTGCCAGCGCATACAGGGTGGGCTACGAGCAGTACTTC
.,TRBV5-1,.,TRBJ1-2,CASSLASGDYGYTF,TGCGCCAGCAGCTTGGCGAGCGGAGACTATGGCTACACCTTC
.,TRBV19,TRBD1,TRBJ2-1,CASHATGGNEQFF,TGTGCCAGCCACGCGACAGGGGGCAATGAGCAGTTCTTC
once,TRBV27,.,TRBJ2-3,CASRGLTSTDTQYF,TGTGCCAGCAGGGGCCTTACTAGCACAGATACGCAGTATTTT
.,TRBV2,.,TRBJ2-1,CASRVKRTVGNEQFF,TGTGCCAGCCGTGTAAAGCGCACGGTCGGCAATGAGCAGTTCTTC
.,TRBV19,.,TRBJ2-2,CASSPRGVDGELFF,TGTGCCAGTAGCCCACGGGGAGTGGACGGGGAGCTGTTTTTT
once,TRBV7-9,.,TRBJ2-3,CASSLGGSDTQYF,TGTGCCAGCAGCTTAGGAGGAAGCGATACGCAGTATTTT
.,TRBV2,TRBD1,TRBJ1-4,CASRGTGVNEKLFF,TGTGCCAGCAGAGGGACAGGGGTTAATGAAAAACTGTTTTTT